One sample yielded the 16 T cell receptor beta chains listed below, sequenced in a study of cytomegalovirus exposure and HLA in healthy donors. Primers included in the PCR were 60 Vbeta and 13 Jbeta primers. The data were produced by immunoSEQ multiplex PCR, yet TCRdb's version contains in-frame clones alone and is incomplete. The table includes under 200,000 clones, just over 75% detected once. Material for sequencing was PBMCs. The receptor set was obtained from a man younger than 40 in good health and CMV-seronegative.

V is TRBV5-1 and J is TRBJ2-2; 10 nucleotides align to TRBD2. J gave up 1 base and V 4 bases, and 1 base lay outside the gene matches. The CDR3 runs 15 residues. Germline values: CDR1 SGHRS, CDR2 YFSETQ. For the CDR3, the DNA is TGCGCCAGCAGCCGGACTAGCGGGAACACCGGGGAGCTGTTTTTT. Its protein product is CASSRTSGNTGELFF.

The chain couples TRBV5-1 to TRBJ2-1; D is unresolved. Germline CDR1 is SGHRS and CDR2 is YFSETQ. V was shortened by 3 bases and J by 8 bases, with 6 bases between the two germline ends. CDR3 length: 11 residues. The CDR3 DNA reads TGCGCCAGCAGCTCGGTGGATGAGCAGTTCTTC. Its protein product is CASSSVDEQFF. The whole variable domain, filled in from reference TRBV5-1 and TRBJ2-1, reads KAGVTQTPRYLIKTRGQQVTLSCSPISGHRSVSWYQQTPGQGLQFLFEYFSETQRNKGNFPGRFSGRQFSNSRSEMNVSTLELGDSALYLCASSSVDEQFFGPGTRLTVL.

This chain joins TRBV2 and TRBJ1-3; D might be TRBD1 (6 bases). The germline V gene encodes CDR1 SNHLY and CDR2 FYNNEI. This CDR3 is 19 amino acids long. Trimming took 7 bases from V and 0 from J, leaving 25 bases between them. The CDR3 spells CASMAYSLTGKSSGNTIYF. CDR3 sequence (DNA): TGTGCCAGCATGGCTTATTCCCTAACAGGGAAGAGCTCTGGAAACACCATATATTTT. Complete variable domain (other parts from reference TRBV2 and TRBJ1-3): EPEVTQTPSHQVTQMGQEVILRCVPISNHLYFYWYRQILGQKVEFLVSFYNNEISEKSEIFDDQFSVERPDGSNFTLKIRSTKLEDSAMYFCASMAYSLTGKSSGNTIYFGEGSWLTVV.

This clone showed up just once. The chain combines TRBV5-1 with TRBJ1-1; 9 bases map to TRBD1. J lost 1 base, V lost 3 bases, and 10 bases had no gene match. CDR1 is SGHRS, CDR2 YFSETQ, per germline. CDR3 length: 17 residues. The CDR3 coding sequence is TGCGCCAGCAGCTATAAACCGAGGGACAGGGAGAACACTGAAGCTTTCTTT. This codes for CASSYKPRDRENTEAFF.

The rearrangement uses TRBV27 and TRBJ1-6; the D is unclear. Trimming removed 7 bases at V and 4 bases at J, with 5 bases between. Germline V gives CDR1 MNHEY, CDR2 SMNVEV (reference sequence). The CDR3 is 12 amino acids. CDR3 protein: CASMEYNSPLHF. CDR3 sequence (DNA): TGTGCCAGCATGGAGTATAATTCACCCCTCCACTTT.

The chain is built from TRBV7-9 and TRBJ1-2, with 9 positions matching TRBD1. The ends lost 4 bases at V and 6 bases at J; junction bases unmatched: 3. This CDR3 has 13 amino acids. In germline, CDR1 is SEHNR, CDR2 FQNEAQ (reference sequence). CDR3: CASSWGQGHGYTF. CDR3 DNA sequence: TGTGCCAGCAGCTGGGGACAGGGTCATGGCTACACCTTC.

V and J are TRBV19 and TRBJ1-2; 8 bases align to TRBD1. CDR1 and CDR2 from the germline V gene are LNHDA and SQIVND (reference sequence). The CDR3 totals 15 residues. Unmatched junction bases numbered 6, after V lost 3 bases and J lost 3 bases. CDR3 in amino acids: CASSIGTGVDYGYTF. The CDR3 nucleotides read TGTGCCAGTAGTATCGGGACAGGAGTTGACTATGGCTACACCTTC. The full variable domain, completed using reference TRBV19 and TRBJ1-2, is DGGITQSPKYLFRKEGQNVTLSCEQNLNHDAMYWYRQDPGQGLRLIYYSQIVNDFQKGDIAEGYSVSREKKESFPLTVTSAQKNPTAFYLCASSIGTGVDYGYTFGSGTRLTVV.

This clone was observed once. J is TRBJ1-2 and V is TRBV6-4; 8 bases fit TRBD1. This CDR3 has 19 residues. With V trimmed by 0 bases and J by 0 bases, 12 bases remained unmatched. From germline, CDR1 is MRHNA and CDR2 SNTAGT. The CDR3 coding sequence is TGTGCCAGCAGTGACTCAGCCCCCCTAGGACAGGGACCTAACTATGGCTACACCTTC. It codes for CASSDSAPLGQGPNYGYTF.

This clone was counted a few times. V is TRBV27 and J is TRBJ1-5; unclear D gene. This CDR3 region has 13 residues. Trimming removed 9 bases from V and 4 bases from J, with 13 bases in between. Germline values: CDR1 MNHEY, CDR2 SMNVEV (reference sequence). CDR3 DNA: TGTGCCAGTAGTAAAGAGAGAAATCAGCCCCAGCATTTT. Translating it yields CASSKERNQPQHF.

The gene calls are TRBV5-1 and TRBJ2-7, with TRBD2 matching 8 bases. Germline lookup yields CDR1 SGHRS and CDR2 YFSETQ. The CDR3 sequence is 14 residues long. Trimming cost V 4 bases and J 5 bases; bases outside gene matches: 8. Written as DNA, the CDR3 is TGCGCCAGCAGCCCAGCACTAGCGGCTAACGAGCAGTACTTC. It encodes CASSPALAANEQYF.

This clone appeared once. This sequence joins TRBV6-5 and TRBJ2-7, with D perhaps TRBD1 (5 bases). This CDR3 region has 14 residues. In germline, CDR1 is MNHEY, CDR2 SVGAGI. The V and J ends lost 0 bases and 7 bases respectively, with 13 bases between them. CDR3 loop: CASSYSIGVGEQYF. The DNA of the CDR3 is TGTGCCAGCAGTTACTCGATAGGGGTTGGGGAGCAGTACTTC.

This chain uses TRBV9 with TRBJ2-1; D gene ambiguous. The V end lost 1 base, the J end lost 9 bases, and 11 bases lay between the germline ends. Germline assignment: CDR1 SGDLS and CDR2 YYNGEE. This CDR3 comprises 13 residues. CDR3 nucleotide sequence: TGTGCCAGCAGCGTATACTCTTCGGGTGAGCAGTTCTTC. It encodes CASSVYSSGEQFF.

The gene calls are TRBV28 and TRBJ1-4; TRBD1 matches at 9 bases. Trimming took 6 bases from V and 3 from J; bases not matched to a gene: 11. This CDR3 is built from 17 residues. CDR1 MDHEN and CDR2 SYDVKM come from the germline V gene. The CDR3 region is CASRPTGTGLSNEKLFF. Here the CDR3 DNA reads TGTGCCAGCAGACCAACCGGGACAGGGTTATCTAATGAAAAACTGTTTTTT.

The table lists this clone with a few counts. This chain links TRBV6-1 with TRBJ2-1; TRBD1 agrees at 11 bases. The length of the CDR3 is 16 residues. CDR1 and CDR2 from the germline V gene are MNHNS and SASEGT. J lost 3 bases, V lost 2 bases, and 3 bases had no gene match. The DNA of the CDR3 is TGTGCCAGCAGTGAATCTGGGACAGGGGGCTACAATGAGCAGTTCTTC. Its translation is CASSESGTGGYNEQFF.

The chain carries TRBV10-1 and TRBJ1-6; 9 nucleotides agree with TRBD1. After removal of 6 bases from V and 12 bases from J, the junction contained 9 bases not matched to a gene. The CDR3 extends over 14 amino acids. The germline CDR1 and CDR2 sequences are WNHNN and SYGVQD (reference sequence). The CDR3 is CASRQRTGDLPLHF. CDR3 DNA: TGCGCCAGCAGACAGAGGACAGGGGATTTACCCCTCCACTTT.

V usage is TRBV13 and J usage is TRBJ2-7; D remains ambiguous. The CDR3 spans 14 residues. Germline CDR1 and CDR2: PRHDT and FYEKMQ (reference sequence). V was shortened by 1 base and J by 0 bases, with 7 bases between the two germline ends. The DNA for the CDR3 is TGTGCCAGCAGCTTAGAACAGAACTCCTACGAGCAGTACTTC. Encoded protein: CASSLEQNSYEQYF. The full variable domain, in which reference TRBV13 and TRBJ2-7 provide the parts outside the CDR3, is AAGVIQSPRHLIKEKRETATLKCYPIPRHDTVYWYQQGPGQDPQFLISFYEKMQSDKGSIPDRFSAQQFSDYHSELNMSSLELGDSALYFCASSLEQNSYEQYFGPGTRLTVT.